Described below is a single T cell receptor (beta chain) sequence and its context. Antigen specificity is unknown. These data are taken from a study of response to subunit inactivated influenza vaccine. TCRdb re-derived calls from the RT-PCR reads in MiXCR, one entry per CDR3 protein. This sample carries approximately 290,000 distinct CDR3 sequences, about 20% of them seen once, and the ten largest clones take approximately 10%. The study's findings and limits: Only a handful of new T cells, the authors suggested, are recruited with each seasonal influenza vaccination.

The origin of this receptor is a man aged 45 to 70 who received an inactivated influenza vaccine. The sequencing here drew on PBMCs from blood, taken roughly 20 months after vaccination.

For the CDR3, the DNA is TGTGCCAGCAGCTTAGGTGGTGGGGGCAGTGAAAAACTGTTTTTT. Translation gives CASSLGGGGSEKLFF. J is TRBJ1-4 and V is TRBV7-2; D possibly corresponds to TRBD1 (6 bases). V dropped 1 base and J dropped 7 bases, with 13 bases sitting between them. The CDR3 runs 15 residues. Looked up from germline, CDR1 is SGHTA and CDR2 is FQGNSA.